A single sample is the source of the 16 T cell receptor beta chains below, sequenced in a study of blood T cell repertoires in COVID-19. Method: immunoSEQ multiplex PCR; TCRdb's copy keeps in-frame clones and lacks some. This sample has around 27,000 clones; 65% to 90% occur once, and the top ten carry around 25%. The sample consisted of peripheral blood. These TCRs come from a man between 65 and 79 years old with active COVID-19.

This rearrangement joins TRBV28 to TRBJ1-5, with unresolved D. The CDR3 contains 15 residues. V was pared by 1 base and J by 4 bases, with 11 bases between. The germline CDR1 and CDR2 sequences are MDHEN and SYDVKM. CDR3 nucleotide sequence: TGTGCCAGCAGTTTATCCTCCCCGGGGAATCAGCCCCAGCATTTT. Its protein product is CASSLSSPGNQPQHF.

The CDR3 reads CASSSRTSGRMNEQFF. The CDR3 DNA follows: TGTGCCAGCAGCTCGCGGACTAGCGGGAGGATGAATGAGCAGTTCTTC. J is TRBJ2-1 and V is TRBV7-3; TRBD2 aligns across 14 bases. From germline, CDR1 is SGHTA and CDR2 FQGTGA. The V gene end was trimmed by 4 bases and the J gene end by 7 bases; junction bases not matched to a gene: 6. The CDR3 loop spans 16 amino acids.

This chain uses TRBV5-1 with TRBJ1-6; D gene uncertain. The CDR3 is 15 amino acids. Germline V gene data show CDR1 as SGHRS and CDR2 as YFSETQ. Trimming stripped 7 bases from V and 4 bases from J, with 15 bases between. The CDR3 protein is CASRSEDRYNSPLHF. In nucleotides, the CDR3 is TGCGCCAGCCGCTCGGAGGATAGATATAATTCACCCCTCCACTTT.

The chain links TRBV6-6 to TRBJ2-7, with 7 bases lining up with TRBD2. The germline V gene has CDR1 MNHNY and CDR2 SVGAGI (reference sequence). Germline trimming cut 5 bases from V and 5 bases from J; bases unmatched to any gene: 12. The CDR3 consists of 15 residues. The CDR3 is CASSARGGGSDEQYF. The CDR3 DNA is TGTGCCAGCAGTGCCCGCGGGGGAGGGTCGGACGAGCAGTACTTC.

This clone was observed once. V usage is TRBV10-1 and J usage is TRBJ1-1; 9 bases are a match to TRBD1. The CDR3 loop spans 13 amino acids. V lost 10 bases, J lost 5 bases, and 8 bases stayed unmatched. CDR1 and CDR2 from the germline V gene are WNHNN and SYGVQD (reference sequence). This CDR3 is CATGTGSGTEAFF. For the CDR3, the DNA is TGCGCCACGGGGACAGGGTCTGGGACTGAAGCTTTCTTT.

V usage is TRBV23-1 and J usage is TRBJ1-2, with 8 bases that match TRBD1. TRBV23-1 is an open reading frame whose function is uncertain. CDR3 size: 10 residues. CDR3 loop: CPYTQGVYTF. The CDR3 region has the DNA TGCCCTTATACACAGGGGGTCTACACCTTC.

For the CDR3, the DNA is TGTGCCAGCAGCCAAACAGGGTACAATCAGCCCCAGCATTTT. Translation gives CASSQTGYNQPQHF. This rearrangement joins TRBV2 to TRBJ1-5; D may be TRBD1 (6 bases). The CDR3 has 14 amino acids. Germline CDR1 is SNHLY and CDR2 is FYNNEI. Trimming pared 6 bases from V and 3 bases from J, leaving 12 bases between.

V gene TRBV3-1 (or the pseudogene TRBV3-2) combines with J gene TRBJ1-1; D gene uncertain. The CDR3 sequence is 13 residues long. CDR1 is LGHDT and CDR2 is YNNKEL in the germline V gene (reference sequence). Trimming stripped 6 bases from V and 2 bases from J, with 10 bases between. CDR3 coding DNA: TGTGCCAGCAGTCGGACTTCAAACACTGAAGCTTTCTTT. As protein: CASSRTSNTEAFF.

CDR3 DNA: TGTGCCAGCAGCCCTAGCGGAGAGCCTACCTACGAGCAGTACTTC. Its translation: CASSPSGEPTYEQYF. This chain connects TRBV9 to TRBJ2-7, with 7 positions matching TRBD2. Trimming took 4 bases from V and 2 from J; bases not matched to a gene: 9. Germline loops: CDR1 SGDLS, CDR2 YYNGEE. The CDR3 consists of 15 residues.

The V gene is TRBV13, the J gene TRBJ2-7; the D is unclear. Germline V gives CDR1 PRHDT, CDR2 FYEKMQ (reference sequence). The length of the CDR3 is 11 residues. The V and J ends lost 5 bases and 2 bases respectively, with 4 bases between them. The CDR3 protein is CASSGPYEQYF. CDR3 sequence (DNA): TGTGCCAGCAGCGGGCCCTACGAGCAGTACTTC.

This chain links TRBV5-1 with TRBJ2-7, with 12 bases that match TRBD2. The V segment lost 0 bases and the J segment 4 bases; nucleotides outside the gene matches: 2. Germline loops: CDR1 SGHRS, CDR2 YFSETQ. This CDR3 contains 15 residues. Here the CDR3 DNA reads TGCGCCAGCAGCTTGGGACTAGCGGGAGATTACGAGCAGTACTTC. It yields the protein CASSLGLAGDYEQYF. The full variable domain, in which reference TRBV5-1 and TRBJ2-7 provide the parts outside the CDR3, is KAGVTQTPRYLIKTRGQQVTLSCSPISGHRSVSWYQQTPGQGLQFLFEYFSETQRNKGNFPGRFSGRQFSNSRSEMNVSTLELGDSALYLCASSLGLAGDYEQYFGPGTRLTVT.

The rearrangement joins TRBV9 to TRBJ2-3, with D uncertain. V lost 3 bases to trimming and J lost 0 bases, with 2 bases between them. There are 12 residues in the CDR3. Germline lookup yields CDR1 SGDLS and CDR2 YYNGEE. CDR3 bases: TGTGCCAGCAGCGCTAGCACAGATACGCAGTATTTT. Encoded protein: CASSASTDTQYF.

The chain employs TRBV5-1 and TRBJ1-3; D possibly corresponds to TRBD1 (5 bases). The CDR3 consists of 15 residues. Trimming removed 4 bases at V and 2 bases at J, with 13 bases between. Germline CDR1 reads SGHRS; CDR2 reads YFSETQ. DNA for the CDR3: TGCGCCAGCAGCCAAACCCAGGGAACTGGAAACACCATATATTTT. The encoded protein is CASSQTQGTGNTIYF.

J is TRBJ1-2 and V is TRBV29-1, with D unresolved. The CDR3 sequence is 13 residues long. Germline CDR1 SQVTM, CDR2 ANQGSEA. Trimming pared 7 bases from V and 4 bases from J, leaving 16 bases between. In nucleotides, the CDR3 is TGCAGCGATGTCCCGGGTTTCGGCTATGGCTACACCTTC. Protein product: CSDVPGFGYGYTF. Full variable domain (missing parts from reference TRBV29-1 and TRBJ1-2): SAVISQKPSRDICQRGTSLTIQCQVDSQVTMMFWYRQQPGQSLTLIATANQGSEATYESGFVIDKFPISRPNLTFSTLTVSNMSPEDSSIYLCSDVPGFGYGYTFGSGTRLTVV.

The chain employs TRBV5-1 and TRBJ1-5, with D perhaps TRBD1 (6 bases). This CDR3 is 14 amino acids long. Germline values: CDR1 SGHRS, CDR2 YFSETQ. V dropped 4 bases and J dropped 5 bases, with 13 bases sitting between them. The CDR3 is CASSPTGGHQPQHF. The CDR3 nucleotides are TGCGCCAGCAGCCCGACGGGGGGGCATCAGCCCCAGCATTTT.

This clone appeared once. The chain is built from TRBV29-1 and TRBJ2-5; D is perhaps TRBD1 (6 bases). Per germline, CDR1 SQVTM and CDR2 ANQGSEA. The CDR3 runs 12 residues. Trimming pared 7 bases from V and 1 base from J, leaving 10 bases between. The CDR3 DNA reads as TGCAGCGGTACAGGGTCCCAAGAGACCCAGTACTTC. Its translation is CSGTGSQETQYF.